A single sample gave rise to the 12 T cell receptor beta chains below, sequenced in a study of cytomegalovirus exposure and HLA in healthy donors. PCR involved 60 Vbeta and 13 Jbeta primers. The assay was immunoSEQ multiplex PCR, and TCRdb's table has in-frame clones only and misses some. The sample comprises about 170,000 clones, 75% to 90% of which are singletons, and over 2% rests with the top ten. The sample taken for sequencing was PBMCs. The receptors shown here come from a male donor in good health and CMV-seronegative.

This sequence joins TRBV5-4 and TRBJ1-1; 9 bases are a match to TRBD1. The length of the CDR3 is 14 residues. The V gene's germline CDR1 is SGHNT and CDR2 YYREEE (reference sequence). Trimming removed 4 bases from V and 7 bases from J; junction bases left unmatched: 8. The CDR3 sequence: CASSPGQGGIEAFF. The CDR3 DNA is TGTGCCAGCAGCCCGGGACAGGGTGGAATTGAAGCTTTCTTT.

V is TRBV6-6 and J is TRBJ1-2; tentative D call: TRBD1 (6 bases). The ends were cut back, 2 bases at V and 2 bases at J, with 15 bases in the middle. CDR3 size: 16 residues. The V gene's germline CDR1 is MNHNY and CDR2 SVGAGI (reference sequence). This CDR3 reads CASSYGSDRPNYGYTF. The DNA for the CDR3 is TGTGCCAGCAGTTACGGCTCGGACAGACCAAACTATGGCTACACCTTC.

The CDR3 sequence is CASTLQLGVNTEAFF. CDR3 in DNA: TGTGCCAGCACCCTTCAGTTGGGCGTGAACACTGAAGCTTTCTTT. The chain combines TRBV6-5 with TRBJ1-1; D call uncertain. The germline CDR1 and CDR2 sequences are MNHEY and SVGAGI. The CDR3 loop spans 15 amino acids. Trimming pared 7 bases from V and 0 bases from J, leaving 15 bases between.

This clone appeared once. This rearrangement joins TRBV7-6 to TRBJ1-2; D unclear. Trimming left V 5 bases short and J 1 base short, with 8 bases between. Per germline, CDR1 SGHVS and CDR2 FNYEAQ. There are 13 residues in the CDR3. In DNA, the CDR3 is TGTGCCAGCAGCCCGGCGGGTAACTATGGCTACACCTTC. It specifies CASSPAGNYGYTF.

In its sample, this clone was seen a few times. The V and J genes are TRBV7-9 and TRBJ2-1; tentative D call: TRBD2 (5 bases). V lost 5 bases, J lost 4 bases, and 12 bases lay in between. Germline V gene data show CDR1 as SEHNR and CDR2 as FQNEAQ (reference sequence). CDR3 length: 14 amino acids. CDR3 amino acids: CASSVRDRYNEQFF. DNA for the CDR3: TGTGCCAGCAGCGTCCGGGATAGGTACAATGAGCAGTTCTTC.

The chain carries TRBV21-1 and TRBJ2-5; whether TRBD2, the table's D call, matches the DNA was not checked. TRBV21-1 is tagged as a pseudogene. The CDR3 is made up of 13 amino acids. The DNA for the CDR3 is TGTGCCAGCGTAGAGCGCGCGGGCGAGACCCAGTACTTC. It codes for CASVERAGETQYF.

V usage is TRBV30 and J usage is TRBJ1-6; D unclear. Germline V gene data show CDR1 as GTSNPN and CDR2 as SVGIG (reference sequence). V was trimmed by 3 bases and J by 7 bases, leaving 13 bases between them. The CDR3 is made up of 14 amino acids. CDR3 nucleotide sequence: TGTGCCTGGAGATCTCCCGGTTGGAATTCACCCCTCCACTTT. This codes for CAWRSPGWNSPLHF. The variable domain in full, with the rest retrieved from reference TRBV30 and TRBJ1-6, is SQTIHQWPATLVQPVGSPLSLECTVEGTSNPNLYWYRQAAGRGLQLLFYSVGIGQISSEVPQNLSASRPQDRQFILSSKKLLLSDSGFYLCAWRSPGWNSPLHFGNGTRLTVT.

The V gene is TRBV7-9, the J gene TRBJ2-7, with D possibly TRBD2 on 5 matching bases. The CDR3 runs to 15 residues. Germline values: CDR1 SEHNR, CDR2 FQNEAQ (reference sequence). Trimming pared 5 bases from V and 0 bases from J, leaving 14 bases between. The CDR3 DNA reads as TGTGCCAGCAGCCCACCCGGGAACCTCTCCTACGAGCAGTACTTC. Its protein is CASSPPGNLSYEQYF.

The rearrangement joins TRBV5-6 to TRBJ2-1; 13 bases fit TRBD2. Unmatched junction bases numbered 6, after V lost 5 bases and J lost 7 bases. The CDR3 loop spans 15 amino acids. In germline, CDR1 is SGHDT, CDR2 YYEEEE. CDR3 amino acids: CASRGLAGQRNEQFF. In DNA form, the CDR3 reads TGTGCCAGCAGGGGACTAGCGGGGCAGCGGAATGAGCAGTTCTTC. The entire variable domain, with the rest obtained from reference TRBV5-6 and TRBJ2-1, is as follows: DAGVTQSPTHLIKTRGQQVTLRCSPKSGHDTVSWYQQALGQGPQFIFQYYEEEERQRGNFPDRFSGHQFPNYSSELNVNALLLGDSALYLCASRGLAGQRNEQFFGPGTRLTVL.

The chain recombines TRBV12-5 with TRBJ2-2; 7 nucleotides match TRBD1. This CDR3 region has 19 residues. The germline CDR1 and CDR2 sequences are LGHNT and FRNRAP. V shed 0 bases and J 6 bases; nucleotides not matched to a gene: 16. Written as DNA, the CDR3 is TGTGCTAGTGGTTTGGTCCTAGGGGGCTCACTCCTAGGATCCGGGGAGCTGTTTTTT. It encodes CASGLVLGGSLLGSGELFF.

The chain has TRBV7-9 and TRBJ1-2; perhaps TRBD1 as D (5 bases). The V and J ends lost 5 bases and 2 bases respectively, with 9 bases between them. Germline CDR1 reads SEHNR; CDR2 reads FQNEAQ (reference sequence). The CDR3 has 13 amino acids. The CDR3 protein is CASSLGGNYGYTF. The DNA of the CDR3 is TGTGCCAGCAGCCTTGGGGGGAACTATGGCTACACCTTC.

Concerning this clone itself: The germline gene is not matched at one end of the junction; a read error may be the cause. CDR3 bases: TGTGCCAGCTCACCACCGACAGTAACCTATGGCTGCACCTTC. It encodes CASSPPTVTYGCTF. The chain carries TRBV18 and TRBJ1-2, with a weak D call TRBD1 (5 bases). This CDR3 is built from 14 residues. CDR1 and CDR2 from the germline V gene are KGHSH and LQKENI.